This T cell receptor beta chain is drawn from a study of Graves' ophthalmopathy and Graves' hyperthyroidism. The TCR beta CDR3 regions underwent amplification from RNA transcripts. Second-round multiplex PCR followed a first-round RT-PCR using HTBI primers. MiXCR was run by TCRdb on the multiplex PCR reads, yielding one entry per CDR3 protein. The sample consists of 900,000 to 1,200,000 distinct CDR3 sequences, around a third of them appearing once. Study-level results: Clonotypes were expanded in thyroid at above 0.001 frequency, and most also appeared in blood.

The V gene lost 1 base and the J gene lost 5 bases, with 15 bases spanning the gap. CDR3 length: 17 residues. Germline CDR1 is LNHNV and CDR2 is YYDKDF (reference sequence). At least ten counts were recorded for this clonotype. Its antigen is still unknown. New diagnoses, under 2 months' duration, and ages 18 to 65 characterized the hyperthyroidism patients. This rearrangement joins TRBV15 to TRBJ1-6, with no clear D. This sequence originates from an adult man with Graves' hyperthyroidism. The sample was peripheral blood or thyroid tissue (not recorded which). DNA for the CDR3: TGTGCCACCAGCAGAGCTCCGGGAGGTGGCGATAATTCACCCCTCCACTTT. Translation: CATSRAPGGGDNSPLHF.